This T cell receptor (beta chain) was sequenced during a study of T cells after yellow fever vaccination. Overall study results and limits: A weaker secondary response peaked on day 5, the primary on day 15.

TCR cDNA was made by 5'RACE template switching, adding a universal primer site and UMIs. TCRdb ran MiXCR on the 5' RACE reads and lists one entry per CDR3 protein. The sample gives roughly 350,000 distinct CDR3 sequences, approximately 4% of which show up once; about 26% is in the top ten. The length of the CDR3 is 15 residues. Germline V gene lookup returns CDR1 SGHDT and CDR2 YYEEEE. V trimming: 4 bases; J trimming: 5 bases; junction bases outside the gene matches: 9. Concerning this clonotype: As yet, its antigen is unknown.

The receptor comes from a man younger than 35 who received the YFV17D yellow fever vaccine. V and J are TRBV5-6 and TRBJ1-1, with 9 nucleotides matching TRBD1. The starting material was PBMCs, obtained 5 days after the yellow fever booster vaccination. In DNA form, the CDR3 reads TGTGCCAGCAGCGCAGTTACAGGGGGCTGGACTGAAGCTTTCTTT. This sequence encodes CASSAVTGGWTEAFF.